One sample yielded the 32 T cell receptor beta chains listed below, sequenced in a study of identical twins. TCRdb re-called the 5' RACE reads with MiXCR, one entry per CDR3 protein. The sample holds about 250,000 distinct CDR3 sequences, about 8% seen once. In addition, the sample was reused for a study of yellow fever vaccine responses in identical twins.

The source material was CD8+ T cells sorted from blood. The receptors originated from a woman aged 18-29 years in good health.

This clonotype was counted between two and nine times. V gene TRBV12-3 or TRBV12-4 combines with J gene TRBJ2-1; D might be TRBD1 or TRBD2, each matching 5 bases. The CDR3 has 14 amino acids. V lost 6 bases to trimming and J lost 8 bases, with 17 bases between them. As DNA, the CDR3 is TGTGCCAGCAGCTGGGGACGTCCGAAGGATGAGCAGTTCTTC. Translated, it gives CASSWGRPKDEQFF.

The table lists this clonotype with many counts. The V and J genes are TRBV7-8 and TRBJ2-7, with TRBD2 matching 11 bases. The V segment lost 4 bases and the J segment 1 base; nucleotides outside the gene matches: 6. The CDR3 has 16 amino acids. Germline assignment: CDR1 SGHVS and CDR2 FQNEAQ. CDR3 nucleotides: TGTGCCAGCAGCTCATCTAGCGGGGGGCTTTCCTACGAGCAGTACTTC. This sequence encodes CASSSSSGGLSYEQYF.

V is TRBV6-1 and J is TRBJ2-1, with D hard to call. CDR1 is MNHNS, CDR2 SASEGT, per germline. Trimming pared 8 bases from V and 0 bases from J, leaving 8 bases between. The CDR3 runs 13 residues. DNA of the CDR3: TGTGCCAGCGGCCAGAGCTCCTACAATGAGCAGTTCTTC. Residues: CASGQSSYNEQFF.

This clonotype was observed many times. This rearrangement joins TRBV9 to TRBJ2-3, with D perhaps TRBD1 or TRBD2 (5 bases each). Germline CDR1 SGDLS, CDR2 YYNGEE. Trimming took 3 bases from V and 2 from J, leaving 10 bases between them. This CDR3 is built from 14 residues. CDR3 DNA: TGTGCCAGCAGCGAGGGACCTCCCACAGATACGCAGTATTTT. Translated, it gives CASSEGPPTDTQYF. Supplemented by reference TRBV9 and TRBJ2-3, the full variable domain reads DSGVTQTPKHLITATGQRVTLRCSPRSGDLSVYWYQQSLDQGLQFLIQYYNGEERAKGNILERFSAQQFPDLHSELNLSSLELGDSALYFCASSEGPPTDTQYFGPGTRLTVL.

This clonotype was counted a few times. The V call is TRBV9, the J call TRBJ2-2; no firm D call. This CDR3 contains 17 residues. The germline CDR1 and CDR2 sequences are SGDLS and YYNGEE. Trimming shortened V by 3 bases and J by 3 bases, and 18 bases separated the two germline ends. CDR3 sequence: CASSASSITVDTGELFF. The DNA of the CDR3 is TGTGCCAGCAGCGCCTCTAGTATCACGGTGGACACCGGGGAGCTGTTTTTT.

This clonotype was detected many times. The V call is TRBV12-3 or TRBV12-4, the J call TRBJ2-7, with TRBD2 matching 9 bases. Losses at the gene ends were 3 bases for V and 4 bases for J; bases not matched to a gene: 4. The CDR3 has 14 residues. In DNA form, the CDR3 reads TGTGCCAGCAGTTTGACTAGCGGAGATTACGAGCAGTACTTC. This gives the protein CASSLTSGDYEQYF.

This clonotype has a handful of counts. CDR3 DNA: TGTGCCACCAGCGGTAGCGGGAGGTTAGATGAGCAGTTCTTC. Translation gives CATSGSGRLDEQFF. The chain couples TRBV15 to TRBJ2-1; 10 nucleotides line up with TRBD2. In germline, CDR1 is LNHNV, CDR2 YYDKDF (reference sequence). CDR3 size: 14 residues. V was pared by 5 bases and J by 8 bases, with 6 bases of the junction left unmatched.

The chain combines TRBV28 with TRBJ2-7, with 7 bases aligning to TRBD1. V shed 6 bases, J shed 2 bases, and the junction held 10 bases outside the gene matches. CDR3 length: 15 residues. CDR1 is MDHEN and CDR2 is SYDVKM in the germline V gene. CDR3 region: CASRGRWDSPYEQYF. The CDR3 coding sequence is TGTGCCAGCAGGGGCCGCTGGGACAGTCCCTACGAGCAGTACTTC. Variable domain in full (rest from reference TRBV28 and TRBJ2-7): DVKVTQSSRYLVKRTGEKVFLECVQDMDHENMFWYRQDPGLGLRLIYFSYDVKMKEKGDIPEGYSVSREKKERFSLILESASTNQTSMYLCASRGRWDSPYEQYFGPGTRLTVT.

This clonotype was seen ten or more times. This chain links TRBV4-2 with TRBJ2-7; 9 bases align to TRBD2. CDR1 is LGHNA, CDR2 YNFKEQ, per germline. The CDR3 is 14 residues long. V shed 4 bases and J 1 base; nucleotides not matched to a gene: 2. This CDR3 reads CASSPSGESYEQYF. In DNA form, the CDR3 reads TGTGCCAGCAGCCCTAGCGGGGAGTCCTACGAGCAGTACTTC.

The rearrangement links TRBV5-6 to TRBJ1-1; no clear D gene. The CDR3 loop spans 14 amino acids. V lost 2 bases and J 4 bases, leaving 12 bases between the germline ends. Germline loops: CDR1 SGHDT, CDR2 YYEEEE. CDR3 protein: CASSFPSGATEAFF. In nucleotides, the CDR3 is TGTGCCAGCAGCTTCCCTTCAGGAGCCACTGAAGCTTTCTTT.

This clonotype was detected only a few times. The chain joins TRBV4-3 to TRBJ2-3, with 8 bases matching TRBD1. Losses at the gene ends were 3 bases for V and 2 bases for J; bases not matched to a gene: 7. Per germline, CDR1 LGHNA and CDR2 YSLEER. The CDR3 covers 16 residues. This CDR3 reads CASSQAAGGDTDTQYF. The CDR3 DNA follows: TGCGCCAGCAGCCAGGCCGCAGGGGGCGACACAGATACGCAGTATTTT.

This clonotype has just a few counts. V usage is TRBV4-1 and J usage is TRBJ1-6; 10 nucleotides line up with TRBD1. CDR1 MGHRA and CDR2 YSYEKL come from the germline V gene. There are 16 residues in the CDR3. With 1 base clipped from V and 10 bases from J, the junction kept 7 bases outside the gene matches. In nucleotides, the CDR3 is TGCGCCAGCAGCCAAGTCCGGGACAGGGGAGACTCACCCCTCCACTTT. The encoded protein is CASSQVRDRGDSPLHF.

This clonotype was detected many times. The chain couples TRBV7-9 to TRBJ2-7; 8 bases map to TRBD2. The CDR3 contains 15 residues. The germline CDR1 and CDR2 sequences are SEHNR and FQNEAQ (reference sequence). With V trimmed by 4 bases and J by 0 bases, 5 bases remained unmatched. The CDR3 loop is CASSSPGLASYEQYF. The CDR3 bases are TGTGCCAGCAGCTCACCCGGACTAGCCTCCTACGAGCAGTACTTC. The full variable domain, with the rest looked up from reference TRBV7-9 and TRBJ2-7, is DTGVSQNPRHKITKRGQNVTFRCDPISEHNRLYWYRQTLGQGPEFLTYFQNEAQLEKSRLLSDRFSAERPKGSFSTLEIQRTEQGDSAMYLCASSSPGLASYEQYFGPGTRLTVT.

In this sample, this clonotype turned up a few times. The V gene is TRBV18, the J gene TRBJ2-3, with D unclear. Germline V gene sequence: CDR1 KGHSH, CDR2 LQKENI. Trimming shortened V by 1 base and J by 4 bases, and 9 bases separated the two germline ends. This CDR3 spans 14 amino acids. The chain's CDR3 is CASSPRGFPDTQYF. CDR3 DNA sequence: TGTGCCAGCTCACCACGGGGTTTTCCAGATACGCAGTATTTT. Full variable domain (rest looked up from reference TRBV18 and TRBJ2-3): NAGVMQNPRHLVRRRGQEARLRCSPMKGHSHVYWYRQLPEEGLKFMVYLQKENIIDESGMPKERFSAEFPKEGPSILRIQQVVRGDSAAYFCASSPRGFPDTQYFGPGTRLTVL.

The chain is built from TRBV7-6 and TRBJ2-7, with 11 nucleotides matching TRBD1. Germline CDR1 reads SGHVS; CDR2 reads FNYEAQ. Losses at the gene ends were 4 bases for V and 4 bases for J; bases not matched to a gene: 6. This CDR3 is 15 amino acids long. Here the CDR3 reads CASSSPGQGGYEQYF. For the CDR3, the DNA is TGTGCCAGCAGCTCTCCGGGACAGGGGGGTTACGAGCAGTACTTC. The full variable domain, rest sourced from reference TRBV7-6 and TRBJ2-7, is GAGVSQSPRYKVTKRGQDVALRCDPISGHVSLYWYRQALGQGPEFLTYFNYEAQQDKSGLPNDRFSAERPEGSISTLTIQRTEQRDSAMYRCASSSPGQGGYEQYFGPGTRLTVT.

The chain joins TRBV27 to TRBJ2-5; D is perhaps TRBD1 or TRBD2 (7 bases each). Germline CDR1 and CDR2: MNHEY and SMNVEV (reference sequence). The CDR3 consists of 16 residues. Between the trimmed V and J ends, which lost 5 bases and 2 bases, there was a span of 18 bases. The CDR3: CASSPGEGASQETQYF. In DNA, the CDR3 is TGTGCCAGCAGTCCAGGGGAGGGGGCATCTCAAGAGACCCAGTACTTC.

This clonotype was recorded at least ten times. This rearrangement joins TRBV12-3 or TRBV12-4 to TRBJ2-1; 7 nucleotides match TRBD2. V gave up 5 bases and J gave up 4 bases; unmatched junction bases: 2. The CDR3 extends over 13 amino acids. The CDR3: CASSPAGYNEQFF. For the CDR3, the DNA is TGTGCCAGCAGTCCAGCGGGGTACAATGAGCAGTTCTTC.

The gene calls are TRBV12-3 or TRBV12-4 and TRBJ2-1; 8 nucleotides align to TRBD2. This CDR3 spans 14 amino acids. The J segment lost 5 bases and the V segment lost 3 bases, leaving 3 bases of the junction unmatched. The CDR3 DNA reads as TGTGCCAGCAGTTTGACTAGCGAGCACAATGAGCAGTTCTTC. Translated: CASSLTSEHNEQFF.

This clonotype was seen at least ten times. V is TRBV7-9 and J is TRBJ2-5, with D perhaps matching TRBD2 (5 bases). The ends were cut back, 1 base at V and 1 base at J, with 16 bases in the middle. CDR3 length: 17 residues. From germline, CDR1 is SEHNR and CDR2 FQNEAQ (reference sequence). The chain's CDR3 is CASSLVGNSIIQETQYF. The CDR3 DNA follows: TGTGCCAGCAGCTTAGTCGGGAACAGTATTATCCAAGAGACCCAGTACTTC.

This clonotype was observed at least ten times. V is TRBV2 and J is TRBJ2-2, with 7 bases aligning to TRBD1. CDR3 length equals 18 residues. The germline V gene encodes CDR1 SNHLY and CDR2 FYNNEI. The ends lost 3 bases at V and 4 bases at J; junction bases unmatched: 14. The CDR3 nucleotides are TGTGCCAGCAGTGATCCCCATAGACAGACAGGGATCACCGGGGAGCTGTTTTTT. This gives the protein CASSDPHRQTGITGELFF. Combining the CDR3 with reference TRBV2 and TRBJ2-2 gives the whole variable domain EPEVTQTPSHQVTQMGQEVILRCVPISNHLYFYWYRQILGQKVEFLVSFYNNEISEKSEIFDDQFSVERPDGSNFTLKIRSTKLEDSAMYFCASSDPHRQTGITGELFFGEGSRLTVL.

The chain uses TRBV12-3 or TRBV12-4 and TRBJ2-3; D is uncertain. The CDR3 is 11 residues long. V was trimmed by 11 bases and J by 5 bases, leaving 11 bases between them. The CDR3 spells CAVPSGDTQYF. The CDR3 DNA is TGTGCCGTCCCTTCGGGAGATACGCAGTATTTT.

In this sample, this clonotype turned up many times. The chain uses TRBV7-9 and TRBJ2-7; 9 nucleotides agree with TRBD1. The CDR3 totals 16 residues. Unmatched junction bases numbered 13, after V lost 6 bases and J lost 4 bases. Germline V gene lookup returns CDR1 SEHNR and CDR2 FQNEAQ (reference sequence). The CDR3 sequence is CASSYHPGTGQYEQYF. As DNA, the CDR3 is TGTGCCAGCAGTTACCACCCCGGGACAGGGCAATACGAGCAGTACTTC.

In its sample, this clonotype was seen many times. J is TRBJ2-2 and V is TRBV4-2; D is possibly TRBD2 (6 bases). CDR3 length equals 15 residues. CDR1 and CDR2 (germline): LGHNA, YNFKEQ. Trimming took 0 bases from V and 4 from J, leaving 9 bases between them. CDR3 DNA: TGTGCCAGCAGCCAAGATCCCGGGAGCACCGGGGAGCTGTTTTTT. It translates to CASSQDPGSTGELFF.

This chain uses TRBV10-2 with TRBJ2-1; D uncertain. Germline CDR1 and CDR2: WSHSY and SAAADI. Trimming cost V 0 bases and J 9 bases, with 21 bases left between them. This CDR3 is built from 17 residues. The CDR3 protein is CASSESWTPRRAGEQFF. CDR3 bases: TGCGCCAGCAGTGAGTCTTGGACGCCGAGAAGGGCTGGTGAGCAGTTCTTC.

This clonotype was seen only a few times. The rearrangement joins TRBV30 to TRBJ2-5, with D perhaps given as TRBD1 or TRBD2 (6 bases each). CDR3 length equals 14 residues. Trimming pared 3 bases from V and 4 bases from J, leaving 15 bases between. Germline CDR1 is GTSNPN and CDR2 is SVGIG (reference sequence). The CDR3: CAWSSGALPETQYF. The CDR3 bases are TGTGCCTGGAGCTCGGGGGCCCTCCCAGAGACCCAGTACTTC.

This clonotype was observed many times. The chain joins TRBV28 to TRBJ2-3; D unclear. This CDR3 spans 13 amino acids. The ends were cut back, 5 bases at V and 0 bases at J, with 6 bases in the middle. Germline V gives CDR1 MDHEN, CDR2 SYDVKM. The CDR3 coding sequence is TGTGCCAGCAGTGTCGACAGCACAGATACGCAGTATTTT. Its protein product is CASSVDSTDTQYF.

This clonotype was detected ten times or more. This chain connects TRBV10-2 to TRBJ2-1, with 15 bases matching TRBD2. The V gene end was trimmed by 5 bases and the J gene end by 3 bases; junction bases not matched to a gene: 2. Per germline, CDR1 WSHSY and CDR2 SAAADI. There are 16 residues in the CDR3. The DNA of the CDR3 is TGCGCCAGCAGTCGGACTAGCGGGGGGGTCTACAATGAGCAGTTCTTC. It yields the protein CASSRTSGGVYNEQFF.

The chain has TRBV15 and TRBJ1-4; weak D call: TRBD1 (6 bases). V was shortened by 1 base and J by 3 bases, with 12 bases between the two germline ends. The CDR3 covers 16 residues. Germline V gene lookup returns CDR1 LNHNV and CDR2 YYDKDF (reference sequence). DNA for the CDR3: TGTGCCACCAGCAGAGGGGGGGCTGGATCTAATGAAAAACTGTTTTTT. Protein: CATSRGGAGSNEKLFF.

This clonotype was picked up many times. The chain couples TRBV10-3 to TRBJ2-5; 11 bases are shared with TRBD2. The trim removed 6 bases at V and 2 bases at J, leaving 11 bases unmatched. The CDR3 is 17 amino acids. Looked up from germline, CDR1 is ENHRY and CDR2 is SYGVKD. CDR3: CAISGAERLAGQETQYF. CDR3 nucleotide sequence: TGTGCCATCAGCGGGGCTGAGAGACTAGCGGGGCAAGAGACCCAGTACTTC.

The J gene is TRBJ1-2, the V gene TRBV27, with D unresolved. Germline V gene lookup returns CDR1 MNHEY and CDR2 SMNVEV (reference sequence). V lost 1 base, J lost 4 bases, and 13 bases lay in between. The CDR3 extends over 15 amino acids. The CDR3 is CASSLYRESLYGYTF. CDR3 sequence (DNA): TGTGCCAGCAGTTTATATCGGGAATCCCTCTATGGCTACACCTTC.

V is TRBV19 and J is TRBJ2-1, with D tentatively TRBD2 (6 bases). CDR1 is LNHDA and CDR2 is SQIVND in the germline V gene (reference sequence). There are 13 residues in the CDR3. Trimming stripped 7 bases from V and 5 bases from J, with 12 bases between. This CDR3 reads CASNSGGDNEQFF. For the CDR3, the DNA is TGTGCCAGTAACTCGGGCGGGGACAATGAGCAGTTCTTC.

This clonotype was recorded once. This chain connects TRBV7-8 to TRBJ2-7; 7 bases are shared with TRBD1. This CDR3 has 15 residues. CDR1 SGHVS and CDR2 FQNEAQ come from the germline V gene. J was trimmed by 3 bases and V by 5 bases; bases with no gene match: 10. The CDR3: CASSVLDRDVYEQYF. The CDR3 region has the DNA TGTGCCAGCAGCGTCCTCGACAGGGACGTCTACGAGCAGTACTTC.